The 9 T cell receptor beta chains presented below share a single source sample, sequenced in a study of blood T cell repertoires in COVID-19. The protocol was immunoSEQ multiplex PCR, while the TCRdb copy is restricted to in-frame clones and leaves out a portion. The sample shows 65,000 to 80,000 clones, 84% of them seen only once. Sequenced material: peripheral blood. The receptor source for this set is a human donor in a cohort sampled during active COVID-19.

This clone was recorded once. V gene TRBV10-3 combines with J gene TRBJ2-1; 13 positions agree with TRBD2. The CDR3 is 17 residues long. Germline assignment: CDR1 ENHRY and CDR2 SYGVKD. The V and J ends lost 5 bases and 5 bases, in that order; junction bases with no gene match: 9. The CDR3 sequence: CAISSPGLAGRHNEQFF. CDR3 coding DNA: TGTGCCATCAGTTCTCCGGGACTAGCGGGGAGGCACAATGAGCAGTTCTTC.

This chain joins TRBV5-1 and TRBJ1-1; 8 positions match TRBD1. Germline assignment: CDR1 SGHRS and CDR2 YFSETQ. This CDR3 has 19 residues. J gave up 4 bases and V 3 bases, and 20 bases lay outside the gene matches. Written as DNA, the CDR3 is TGCGCCAGCAGCTCAGAGAGCGACAGGGGCCGCCGGGTCCTCACTGAAGCTTTCTTT. Its translation: CASSSESDRGRRVLTEAFF.

CDR3 coding DNA: TGTGCCAGCAGACCCACAGACAGCACAGCTTTCTTT. This codes for CASRPTDSTAFF. The rearrangement links TRBV28 to TRBJ1-1; D perhaps matches TRBD1 (5 bases). The CDR3 has 12 residues. Germline assignment: CDR1 MDHEN and CDR2 SYDVKM. V was trimmed by 6 bases and J by 10 bases, leaving 15 bases between them.

The rearrangement links TRBV19 to TRBJ2-1, with 9 bases matching TRBD2. The CDR3 is 15 residues long. Germline-derived CDR1 and CDR2 are LNHDA and SQIVND (reference sequence). The ends lost 7 bases at V and 6 bases at J; junction bases unmatched: 10. CDR3 DNA sequence: TGTGCCAGTACCGTGGCGGGACTAGCCTCCAATGAGCAGTTCTTC. Its translation is CASTVAGLASNEQFF.

The chain links TRBV19 to TRBJ2-1, with 10 bases lining up with TRBD1. Per the germline V gene, CDR1 is LNHDA and CDR2 is SQIVND (reference sequence). CDR3 length equals 13 residues. V lost 10 bases, J lost 3 bases, and 3 bases stayed unmatched. The CDR3 sequence is CATGQGVYNEQFF. CDR3 bases: TGTGCCACAGGACAGGGGGTCTACAATGAGCAGTTCTTC.

The chain couples TRBV7-8 to TRBJ2-2; TRBD2 matches at 9 bases. Germline V gives CDR1 SGHVS, CDR2 FQNEAQ. V was pared by 4 bases and J by 5 bases, with 11 bases of the junction left unmatched. The CDR3 is made up of 17 amino acids. DNA for the CDR3: TGTGCCAGCAGCTGGGGACTAGCCGGATCGGGTACCGGGGAGCTGTTTTTT. Amino acids: CASSWGLAGSGTGELFF.

The J gene is TRBJ2-7, the V gene TRBV2; a weak D match, TRBD2 (6 bases). The CDR3 contains 15 residues. Trimming removed 6 bases from V and 1 base from J, with 16 bases in between. The germline CDR1 and CDR2 sequences are SNHLY and FYNNEI. Written as DNA, the CDR3 is TGTGCCAGCAGGGTCCGGGACTCCCCATCCTACGAGCAGTACTTC. It encodes CASRVRDSPSYEQYF. The whole variable domain, remainder taken from reference TRBV2 and TRBJ2-7, is EPEVTQTPSHQVTQMGQEVILRCVPISNHLYFYWYRQILGQKVEFLVSFYNNEISEKSEIFDDQFSVERPDGSNFTLKIRSTKLEDSAMYFCASRVRDSPSYEQYFGPGTRLTVT.

V usage is TRBV5-1 and J usage is TRBJ1-1, with 7 bases matching TRBD1. Trimming at V came to 2 bases and at J to 5 bases, leaving 6 bases not matched to a gene. The CDR3 contains 14 residues. Germline loops: CDR1 SGHRS, CDR2 YFSETQ. The CDR3 DNA is TGCGCCAGCAGCTTTCATGGACAGGATACTGAAGCTTTCTTT. Its protein product is CASSFHGQDTEAFF.

The chain links TRBV5-1 to TRBJ2-7; TRBD2 agrees at 8 bases. With V trimmed by 2 bases and J by 6 bases, 4 bases remained unmatched. The germline V gene encodes CDR1 SGHRS and CDR2 YFSETQ. The CDR3 sequence is 13 residues long. CDR3 sequence reads: CASSLAGVGEQYF. In DNA, the CDR3 is TGCGCCAGCAGCTTAGCGGGAGTAGGCGAGCAGTACTTC.